Each of the 17 T cell receptor beta chains below was sequenced from the same sample in a study of cytomegalovirus exposure and HLA in healthy donors (dated by TCRdb to 2016 to 2017). Receptor libraries were prepared by the immunoSEQ multiplex PCR assay. For the multiplex PCR, a mixture combining 60 forward primers for TCR Vbeta segments and 13 reverse primers for TCR Jbeta segments was used. TCRdb carries this immuneACCESS record with in-frame sequences only. Its versions omit some clonotypes, under half of them owing to an unresolved V gene in the studies checked, with the rest unexplained. The sample table holds some 150,000 clones. The leading ten clones occupy 2% to 2.5% of the sample. Sequenced: PBMCs. The receptors stem from a woman aged 18-29 years in good health and CMV-seronegative.

V usage is TRBV19 and J usage is TRBJ2-1; no clear D. There are 13 residues in the CDR3. With 3 bases removed from V and 7 bases from J, the gap between germline ends came to 10 bases. From germline, CDR1 is LNHDA and CDR2 SQIVND (reference sequence). The DNA of the CDR3 is TGTGCCAGTAGTATTGGTGGTCGGAATGAGCAGTTCTTC. The encoded protein is CASSIGGRNEQFF.

Here the CDR3 DNA reads TGTGCCAGTAGCGCACTACTAGCAGCGAGCTCCTACGAGCAGTACTTC. Translation gives CASSALLAASSYEQYF. The chain combines TRBV19 with TRBJ2-7; D perhaps matches TRBD2 (6 bases). CDR1 is LNHDA, CDR2 SQIVND, per germline (reference sequence). Trimming left V 6 bases short and J 0 bases short, with 18 bases between. The CDR3 has 16 residues.

This chain joins TRBV7-2 and TRBJ2-4; D perhaps matches TRBD2 (5 bases). Looked up from germline, CDR1 is SGHTA and CDR2 is FQGNSA. This CDR3 comprises 18 residues. V was shortened by 1 base and J by 2 bases, with 18 bases between the two germline ends. CDR3 region: CASSLGGGLPGPKNIQYF. The CDR3 DNA reads as TGTGCCAGCAGCTTAGGCGGAGGACTGCCTGGGCCCAAAAACATTCAGTACTTC.

This sequence joins TRBV18 and TRBJ1-5; possibly TRBD1 for D (5 bases). Germline lookup yields CDR1 KGHSH and CDR2 LQKENI. The CDR3 contains 19 residues. V shed 2 bases and J shed 4 bases, with 24 bases lying between them. The CDR3 bases are TGTGCCAGCTCACCAAGACAGCCCGGAGGCGGGGGGAAAAATCAGCCCCAGCATTTT. Encoded protein: CASSPRQPGGGGKNQPQHF.

This CDR3 reads CASSPGLAGGVYEQYF. In DNA, the CDR3 is TGTGCCAGTAGTCCGGGACTAGCGGGAGGTGTCTACGAGCAGTACTTC. The genes are TRBV19 and TRBJ2-7, with 15 bases lining up with TRBD2. The CDR3 spans 16 residues. The germline V gene has CDR1 LNHDA and CDR2 SQIVND (reference sequence). Germline trimming cut 5 bases from V and 3 bases from J; bases unmatched to any gene: 5.

V and J are TRBV5-1 and TRBJ2-5; 7 bases fit TRBD1. TRBJ2-7 matches the DNA end more closely, so the J call is doubtful. Germline V gene sequence: CDR1 SGHRS, CDR2 YFSETQ. The length of the CDR3 is 14 residues. The chain's CDR3 is CASSLGGTNYEQYF. CDR3 in DNA: TGCGCCAGCAGCTTAGGGGGCACTAACTACGAGCAGTACTTC.

The J gene is TRBJ1-6, the V gene TRBV30, with D possibly being TRBD1 (6 bases). CDR1 and CDR2 (germline): GTSNPN, SVGIG (reference sequence). The V end was cut by 8 bases, the J end by 8 bases, with 16 bases between. The CDR3 loop spans 13 amino acids. The CDR3 spells CATRQATDSPLHF. CDR3 nucleotides: TGTGCCACACGACAGGCTACGGATTCACCCCTCCACTTT.

The chain recombines TRBV5-6 with TRBJ2-5, with D possibly being TRBD1 (5 bases). V was clipped by 1 base and J by 3 bases, with 13 bases between them. This CDR3 has 15 residues. Germline lookup yields CDR1 SGHDT and CDR2 YYEEEE. The CDR3 here is CASSLFGLGEETQYF. Written as DNA, the CDR3 is TGTGCCAGCAGCTTGTTCGGTTTAGGGGAAGAGACCCAGTACTTC.

This chain links TRBV7-8 with TRBJ2-1; D not certain. Germline CDR1 is SGHVS and CDR2 is FQNEAQ. This CDR3 spans 13 amino acids. The V end lost 1 base, the J end lost 11 bases, and 12 bases lay between the germline ends. The CDR3 DNA is TGTGCCAGCAGCTTAGAGCAGCGTGGAAAGCAGTTCTTC. This encodes CASSLEQRGKQFF.

The chain combines TRBV4-1 with TRBJ2-3; TRBD2 might be the D (6 bases). V lost 6 bases and J 4 bases, leaving 14 bases between the germline ends. This CDR3 is built from 14 residues. CDR1 MGHRA and CDR2 YSYEKL come from the germline V gene. The CDR3 region has the DNA TGCGCCAGCAGTACGGCGGGAAGCGCAGATACGCAGTATTTT. Translated, it gives CASSTAGSADTQYF.

This chain uses TRBV11-3 with TRBJ2-7; possibly TRBD1 for D (5 bases). Trimming removed 2 bases from V and 7 bases from J, with 12 bases in between. CDR1 is SGHNT and CDR2 is YENEEA in the germline V gene. The CDR3 length is 13 residues. CDR3 in DNA: TGTGCCAGCAGCTTACAGGGATTAGGGGAGCAGTACTTC. Protein sequence: CASSLQGLGEQYF.

The chain joins TRBV6-1 to TRBJ2-3; 11 positions match TRBD2. The CDR3 covers 16 residues. With V trimmed by 4 bases and J by 4 bases, 7 bases remained unmatched. CDR1 is MNHNS, CDR2 SASEGT, per germline. This CDR3 reads CASSGIAGGRADTQYF. The CDR3 nucleotides read TGTGCCAGCAGTGGGATAGCGGGAGGGAGGGCAGATACGCAGTATTTT.

The CDR3 bases are TGCAGCACAACCGGGACAGGGTCCTACAATGAGCAGTTCTTC. The encoded protein is CSTTGTGSYNEQFF. J is TRBJ2-1 and V is TRBV29-1; 9 nucleotides agree with TRBD1. V trimming: 8 bases; J trimming: 1 base; junction bases outside the gene matches: 6. Germline lookup yields CDR1 SQVTM and CDR2 ANQGSEA. The CDR3 sequence is 14 residues long.

This rearrangement joins TRBV4-1 to TRBJ1-5, with a possible D match to TRBD1 (5 bases). The CDR3 is 16 residues long. The V gene lost 0 bases and the J gene lost 2 bases, with 11 bases spanning the gap. Germline V gene lookup returns CDR1 MGHRA and CDR2 YSYEKL. CDR3 DNA sequence: TGCGCCAGCAGCCAAGACGGGGGGGACGGCAATCAGCCCCAGCATTTT. Encoded protein: CASSQDGGDGNQPQHF.

V and J are TRBV20-1 and TRBJ2-7; D is ambiguous. Germline CDR1 reads DFQATT; CDR2 reads SNEGSKA (reference sequence). V lost 6 bases and J 0 bases, leaving 6 bases between the germline ends. The CDR3 runs 11 residues. Written as DNA, the CDR3 is TGCAGTGCCAAATTCTCCTACGAGCAGTACTTC. This codes for CSAKFSYEQYF.

The V gene is TRBV6-1, the J gene TRBJ2-2, with 8 bases matching TRBD1. The CDR3 spans 14 residues. Trimming removed 8 bases from V and 2 bases from J; junction bases left unmatched: 4. Germline V gives CDR1 MNHNS, CDR2 SASEGT. CDR3 sequence reads: CASDRGRNTGELFF. The CDR3 DNA sequence: TGTGCCAGCGACAGGGGACGAAACACCGGGGAGCTGTTTTTT.

The chain links TRBV9 to TRBJ2-5; D perhaps matches TRBD1 (5 bases). CDR3 length equals 14 residues. Deletions cut 0 bases from V and 4 bases from J, with 10 bases between. The V gene's germline CDR1 is SGDLS and CDR2 YYNGEE. The chain's CDR3 is CASSVGTQGETQYF. For the CDR3, the DNA is TGTGCCAGCAGCGTAGGGACGCAGGGAGAGACCCAGTACTTC.